The rows below give T cell receptor beta chains drawn from one sample of a study of shared clonotypes between healthy human individuals. Data came from immunoSEQ multiplex PCR; TCRdb stores just in-frame clones and leaves some out. The sample has under 350,000 clones; over 75% are singletons. Input material: memory CD8+ T cells sorted from blood. The receptors originated from a man aged 18 to 29 in good health. Both conserved end residues are part of each CDR3. The D gene is left open where the match is weak. Only part of the rows carry a size: once, few, many, or a class if the clone is expanded.

CDR3 length,D gene,J gene,V gene,clone size,CDR3 protein,CDR3 DNA
14,.,TRBJ2-5,TRBV5-4,.,CASSWDSSVETQYF,TGTGCCAGCAGTTGGGACTCGAGTGTGGAGACCCAGTACTTC
15,.,TRBJ2-7,TRBV2,few,CASSVVPGVLGEQYF,TGTGCCAGCAGTGTCGTCCCGGGAGTTCTAGGCGAGCAGTACTTC
12,.,TRBJ2-7,TRBV30,.,CAWSYSGDEQYF,TGTGCCTGGAGTTACTCAGGGGACGAGCAGTACTTC
15,TRBD1,TRBJ1-6,TRBV28,.,CASSFGTGGYSPLHF,TGTGCCAGCAGTTTCGGGACAGGGGGATATTCACCCCTCCACTTT
13,TRBD2,TRBJ2-1,TRBV6-1,once,CASRLAGGNEQFF,TGTGCCAGCAGACTAGCGGGGGGCAATGAGCAGTTCTTC
14,.,TRBJ2-3,TRBV5-1,.,CASSFTGIIDTQYF,TGCGCCAGCAGCTTTACAGGGATAATAGATACGCAGTATTTT
11,TRBD1,TRBJ1-2,TRBV19,.,CASSGQDGYTF,TGTGCCAGTAGCGGACAGGATGGCTACACCTTC
15,.,TRBJ2-7,TRBV6-5,.,CASSLGGGLAYEQYF,TGTGCCAGCAGTTTGGGGGGTGGCCTTGCGTACGAGCAGTACTTC
18,TRBD2,TRBJ2-3,TRBV28,.,CASSLVYRTSGDTDTQYF,TGTGCCAGCAGTTTAGTATATAGGACTAGCGGGGACACAGATACGCAGTATTTT
14,TRBD1,TRBJ2-7,TRBV27,few,CASSLTGSTYEQYF,TGTGCCAGCAGTTTGACAGGGAGTACCTACGAGCAGTACTTC
15,.,TRBJ1-2,TRBV6-5,.,CASSYSGETNYGYTF,TGTGCCAGCAGTTACTCCGGCGAGACTAACTATGGCTACACCTTC
15,.,TRBJ1-6,TRBV5-5,.,CASSLESLYNSPLHF,TGTGCCAGCAGCTTGGAAAGCCTTTATAATTCACCCCTCCACTTT
15,.,TRBJ1-4,TRBV6-6,.,CASSPGRIEEEKLFF,TGTGCCAGCAGCCCGGGACGAATTGAGGAGGAAAAACTGTTTTTT
13,TRBD1,TRBJ2-3,TRBV2,.,CASLPGQTDTQYF,TGTGCCAGCCTCCCGGGACAGACAGATACGCAGTATTTT
13,TRBD1,TRBJ1-4,TRBV30,few,CAWTTGLGEKLFF,TGTGCCTGGACGACAGGGTTAGGTGAAAAACTGTTTTTT
18,TRBD1,TRBJ2-6,TRBV7-9,.,CASSSQTGAQSGANVLTF,TGTGCCAGCAGCTCCCAGACAGGGGCTCAATCTGGGGCCAACGTCCTGACTTTC
16,.,TRBJ2-7,TRBV9,.,CASSEGVDVGVYEQYF,TGTGCCAGCAGCGAAGGGGTTGACGTTGGAGTCTACGAGCAGTACTTC
16,.,TRBJ2-5,TRBV7-9,.,CASSYLTGAEQETQYF,TGTGCCAGCAGCTATCTTACGGGGGCGGAACAAGAGACCCAGTACTTC
14,.,TRBJ2-7,TRBV6-5,.,CASSYRLNSYEQYF,TGTGCCAGCAGTTACAGACTGAACTCCTACGAGCAGTACTTC
14,TRBD2,TRBJ2-7,TRBV27,.,CASSLGTRGYEQYF,TGTGCCAGCAGTTTAGGGACTAGAGGTTACGAGCAGTACTTC
21,TRBD2,TRBJ2-1,TRBV27,.,CASSLISVLAGVGRSYNEQFF,TGTGCCAGCAGTTTAATCTCCGTACTAGCGGGAGTGGGTCGCTCCTACAATGAGCAGTTCTTC
15,.,TRBJ1-1,TRBV6-5,.,CASRPIGQTNTEAFF,TGTGCCAGCAGACCTATCGGACAGACGAACACTGAAGCTTTCTTT
14,.,TRBJ2-7,TRBV7-6,.,CASSFGTGPYEQYF,TGTGCCAGCAGCTTCGGGACGGGACCCTACGAGCAGTACTTC
13,.,TRBJ1-4,TRBV9,.,CASRGSPGEKLFF,TGTGCCAGCAGGGGCAGTCCAGGGGAAAAACTGTTTTTT
14,.,TRBJ2-5,TRBV2,.,CASSEMGNQETQYF,TGTGCCAGCAGTGAAATGGGAAACCAAGAGACCCAGTACTTC
16,.,TRBJ1-1,TRBV6-1,.,CASSGMWGDGNTEAFF,TGTGCCAGCAGTGGTATGTGGGGGGACGGGAACACTGAAGCTTTCTTT
15,.,TRBJ2-1,TRBV18,.,CASSPLGGSYNEQFF,TGTGCCAGCTCACCCCTGGGGGGTTCCTACAATGAGCAGTTCTTC
13,.,TRBJ2-1,TRBV9,.,CASRDADSNEQFF,TGTGCCAGCAGGGACGCAGACTCCAATGAGCAGTTCTTC
15,.,TRBJ2-2,TRBV5-4,.,CASSPGPVNTGELFF,TGTGCCAGCAGCCCAGGACCCGTAAACACCGGGGAGCTGTTTTTT
15,TRBD2,TRBJ2-3,TRBV27,.,CASSLGGLAVDTQYF,TGTGCCAGCAGTTTAGGGGGACTAGCCGTCGATACGCAGTATTTT
15,.,TRBJ1-1,TRBV30,.,CAWSWRGPLNTEAFF,TGTGCCTGGAGTTGGAGGGGACCACTGAACACTGAAGCTTTCTTT
14,.,TRBJ2-3,TRBV30,once,CAWSVGGTTDTQYF,TGTGCCTGGAGCGTAGGAGGGACTACAGATACGCAGTATTTT
11,.,TRBJ2-3,TRBV7-9,.,CASGGADTQYF,TGTGCCAGTGGGGGTGCAGATACGCAGTATTTT
12,.,TRBJ2-2,TRBV10-2,.,CASTENTGELFF,TGCGCCAGCACGGAGAACACCGGGGAGCTGTTTTTT
15,.,TRBJ2-7,TRBV18,.,CASSPDTAVSYEQYF,TGTGCCAGCTCACCGGATACAGCGGTCTCCTACGAGCAGTACTTC
18,TRBD2,TRBJ2-5,TRBV9,.,CASSVGVLGLAGEETQYF,TGTGCCAGCAGCGTAGGGGTCCTGGGACTAGCGGGGGAAGAGACCCAGTACTTC
11,.,TRBJ1-2,TRBV9,once,CASTGTYGYTF,TGTGCCAGCACTGGGACCTATGGCTACACCTTC
15,.,TRBJ1-2,TRBV29-1,.,CSVPGRGRLNYGYTF,TGCAGCGTCCCCGGGCGGGGGAGGCTTAACTATGGCTACACCTTC
16,TRBD2,TRBJ2-7,TRBV11-2,.,CASSTLAAGAKDEQYF,TGTGCCAGCAGTACTTTGGCGGCGGGAGCGAAGGACGAGCAGTACTTC
13,.,TRBJ1-2,TRBV9,.,CASTPGMYYGYTF,TGTGCCAGCACCCCAGGGATGTACTATGGCTACACCTTC
14,.,TRBJ1-1,TRBV5-6,once,CASSLGGADTEAFF,TGTGCCAGCAGCTTGGGGGGCGCAGACACTGAAGCTTTCTTT
16,TRBD2,TRBJ2-7,TRBV11-2,few,CASSLTASGGANEQYF,TGTGCCAGCAGCTTAACGGCTAGCGGGGGGGCCAACGAGCAGTACTTC
13,.,TRBJ2-7,TRBV6-5,.,CASSSTASYEQYF,TGTGCCAGCAGCAGTACTGCCTCCTACGAGCAGTACTTC
16,.,TRBJ1-5,TRBV28,.,CASSAIDRPKGQPQHF,TGTGCCAGCAGTGCAATAGACCGCCCAAAGGGCCAGCCCCAGCATTTT
14,.,TRBJ1-5,TRBV10-2,.,CASSEADLNQPQHF,TGCGCCAGCAGTGAAGCGGATTTAAATCAGCCCCAGCATTTT
12,.,TRBJ2-1,TRBV18,.,CASSPGVDEQFF,TGTGCCAGCTCACCGGGGGTTGATGAGCAGTTCTTC
14,.,TRBJ1-1,TRBV5-1,.,CASSLERGNTEAFF,TGCGCCAGCAGCCTAGAAAGGGGGAACACTGAAGCTTTCTTT
12,.,TRBJ2-1,TRBV27,.,CASSLGGNEQFF,TGTGCCAGCAGTTTAGGCGGAAATGAGCAGTTCTTC
14,.,TRBJ2-1,TRBV5-4,.,CASSVRGNYNEQFF,TGTGCCAGCAGCGTAAGGGGGAACTACAATGAGCAGTTCTTC
15,.,TRBJ1-1,TRBV4-2,.,CASSQERGFVAEAFF,TGTGCCAGCAGCCAAGAGAGAGGGTTTGTCGCTGAAGCTTTCTTT
17,.,TRBJ2-5,TRBV5-1,many,CASSLGDSGPGLETQYF,TGCGCCAGCAGCTTGGGGGACTCGGGCCCCGGCTTGGAGACCCAGTACTTC
16,TRBD2,TRBJ2-1,TRBV30,.,CAWSGGGRTSYNEQFF,TGTGCCTGGAGTGGCGGCGGGAGGACGTCCTACAATGAGCAGTTCTTC